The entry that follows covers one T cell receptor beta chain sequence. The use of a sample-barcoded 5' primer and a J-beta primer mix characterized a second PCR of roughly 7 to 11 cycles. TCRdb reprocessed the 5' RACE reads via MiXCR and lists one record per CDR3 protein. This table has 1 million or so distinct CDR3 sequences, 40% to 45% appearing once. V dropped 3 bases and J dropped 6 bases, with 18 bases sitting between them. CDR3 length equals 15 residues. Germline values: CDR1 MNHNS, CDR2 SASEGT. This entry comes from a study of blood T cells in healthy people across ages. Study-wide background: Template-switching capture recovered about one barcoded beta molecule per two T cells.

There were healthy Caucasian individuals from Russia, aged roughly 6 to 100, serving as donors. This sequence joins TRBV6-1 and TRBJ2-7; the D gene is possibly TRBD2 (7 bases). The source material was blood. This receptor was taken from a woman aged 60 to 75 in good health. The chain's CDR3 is CASSDGDYRVREQYF. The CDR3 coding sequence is TGTGCCAGCAGTGATGGGGACTACAGGGTGCGCGAGCAGTACTTC.